Following are 21 T cell receptor beta chains from one sample sequenced in a study of molecular identifiers for immune sequencing clone quantification. In TCRdb, the PCR reads were re-called with MiXCR into one record per CDR3 protein. The sample carries some 320,000 distinct CDR3 sequences, about a fifth recorded once. Sequencing was carried out using naive CD8+ T cells from blood, with Jurkat cell RNA spiked in. Subset noted: FACS-sorted CD8+CD4-CCR7+CD45RA+ naive T cells. The receptors originated from a human donor in good health. Some libraries in this study had Jurkat cell RNA spiked in.

This clonotype was seen ten or more times. The V call is TRBV2, the J call TRBJ2-5, with no clear D. Trimming shortened V by 1 base and J by 1 base, and 4 bases separated the two germline ends. CDR1 is SNHLY, CDR2 FYNNEI, per germline. This CDR3 spans 13 amino acids. DNA of the CDR3: TGTGCCAGCAGTGAAGAGGTCCAAGAGACCCAGTACTTC. Amino acid sequence: CASSEEVQETQYF.

This clonotype has just a few counts. This sequence joins TRBV20-1 and TRBJ2-3; 10 bases fit TRBD2. CDR3 length equals 17 residues. Germline V lookup: CDR1 DFQATT, CDR2 SNEGSKA (reference sequence). The junction had 6 bases not matched to a gene; V was cut back by 0 bases and J by 0 bases. DNA for the CDR3: TGCAGTGCTAGAGATTCTAGCGGGGGTCACAGCACAGATACGCAGTATTTT. Translating it yields CSARDSSGGHSTDTQYF.

Regarding this clonotype: This sequence may be a read error, since a much larger clone differs from it by one base. The chain is built from TRBV30 and TRBJ1-1; TRBD1 is a possible D gene (5 bases). Germline V gives CDR1 GTSNPN, CDR2 SVGIG (reference sequence). The CDR3 loop spans 14 amino acids. CDR3 DNA sequence: TGTGTCTGGAGTAAGTCTGGGGGAACCACTGAAGCTTTCTTT. The encoded protein is CVWSKSGGTTEAFF.

The table lists this clonotype with many counts. The J gene is TRBJ2-3, the V gene TRBV5-1, with 7 bases identical to TRBD2. With 0 bases clipped from V and 2 bases from J, the junction kept 12 bases outside the gene matches. The length of the CDR3 is 18 residues. Per the germline V gene, CDR1 is SGHRS and CDR2 is YFSETQ. The CDR3 protein is CASSLVSGTTILTDTQYF. Written as DNA, the CDR3 is TGCGCCAGCAGCTTGGTCTCCGGGACTACGATACTCACAGATACGCAGTATTTT.

The V and J genes are TRBV11-2 and TRBJ2-5, with D perhaps being TRBD1 or TRBD2 (5 bases each). V was pared by 5 bases and J by 3 bases, with 19 bases between. Germline CDR1 reads SGHAT; CDR2 reads FQNNGV. The CDR3 covers 16 residues. The CDR3 coding sequence is TGTGCCAGCAGCCCCGGTTGGGGGTTTTCCAAAGAGACCCAGTACTTC. Its translation: CASSPGWGFSKETQYF.

The chain recombines TRBV28 with TRBJ2-3; D might be TRBD1 (5 bases). The CDR3 has 14 amino acids. CDR1 is MDHEN and CDR2 is SYDVKM in the germline V gene. Trimming left V 5 bases short and J 4 bases short, with 13 bases between. CDR3 coding DNA: TGTGCCAGCAGTGATACAGGTTTTCCAGATACGCAGTATTTT. Translation: CASSDTGFPDTQYF.

Note on this clonotype: A much more abundant neighbour one base away suggests this may be a read error. V gene TRBV29-1 combines with J gene TRBJ2-5; 7 bases agree with TRBD2. Losses at the gene ends were 0 bases for V and 7 bases for J; bases not matched to a gene: 8. The CDR3 sequence is 14 residues long. From germline, CDR1 is SQVTM and CDR2 ANQGSEA. The CDR3 region is CSVEDGASGGTQYF. The CDR3, as DNA: TGCAGCGTTGAAGATGGGGCTAGCGGAGGGACCCAGTACTTC. Supplemented by reference TRBV29-1 and TRBJ2-5, the full variable domain reads SAVISQKPSRDICQRGTSLTIQCQVDSQVTMMFWYRQQPGQSLTLIATANQGSEATYESGFVIDKFPISRPNLTFSTLTVSNMSPEDSSIYLCSVEDGASGGTQYFGPGTRLLVL.

This chain links TRBV27 with TRBJ2-2; 7 bases match TRBD2. Germline V lookup: CDR1 MNHEY, CDR2 SMNVEV (reference sequence). The V gene end was trimmed by 2 bases and the J gene end by 1 base; junction bases not matched to a gene: 7. CDR3 length equals 17 residues. The CDR3 is CASSLVFASGNTGELFF. DNA of the CDR3: TGTGCCAGCAGTTTAGTCTTTGCTAGCGGGAACACCGGGGAGCTGTTTTTT.

In regard to this clonotype: The junction and the germline gene differ at one end; a read error may be behind it. This rearrangement joins TRBV6-2 or TRBV6-3 to TRBJ1-1; D perhaps matches TRBD1 (6 bases). Germline V gene data show CDR1 as MNHEY and CDR2 as SVGEGT. CDR3 length equals 13 residues. The CDR3 is CACSYSGGTEAFF. The CDR3 nucleotides read TGTGCCTGCAGTTACTCCGGGGGCACCGAAGCTTTCTTT.

This clonotype occurred many times. CDR3 loop: CASSQDTSGGYNEQFF. CDR3 in DNA: TGCGCCAGCAGCCAAGATACCAGCGGGGGATACAATGAGCAGTTCTTC. The V call is TRBV4-3, the J call TRBJ2-1, with 8 bases aligning to TRBD2. Trimming removed 0 bases from V and 4 bases from J; junction bases left unmatched: 5. The CDR3 has 16 residues. The germline CDR1 and CDR2 sequences are LGHNA and YSLEER.

In regard to this clonotype: The junction does not match germline at one end; this may be a read error. The gene calls are TRBV6-5 and TRBJ2-7, with 8 bases that match TRBD1. This CDR3 is 14 amino acids long. Germline loops: CDR1 MNHEY, CDR2 SVGAGI. This CDR3 is CASSEGTGVYEQCF. The DNA of the CDR3 is TGTGCCAGCAGCGAAGGGACAGGTGTGTACGAGCAGTGCTTC.

This clonotype has only one observation. The germline gene is not matched at one end of the junction; a read error may be the cause. The chain uses TRBV4-1 and TRBJ2-3, with a possible D match to TRBD1 (5 bases). Per the germline V gene, CDR1 is MGHRA and CDR2 is YSYEKL. The length of the CDR3 is 12 residues. In DNA form, the CDR3 reads TGCGCCAGCAGCCCGGGCACAGGTACGCAGTATTTT. Translation: CASSPGTGTQYF.

Regarding this clonotype: At one end the junction does not follow the germline gene, possibly because of a read error. The CDR3 here is CAGSQSAGQVKQPQHF. DNA of the CDR3: TGTGCCGGCAGCCAATCGGCGGGGCAGGTCAAACAGCCCCAGCATTTT. This chain joins TRBV16 and TRBJ1-5; a possible D gene is TRBD1 (5 bases). The length of the CDR3 is 16 residues. The germline CDR1 and CDR2 sequences are KGHSY and FQNENV.

With respect to this clonotype: A much larger clone lies one base from this, so it may be a read error. The chain combines TRBV5-6 with TRBJ2-7; 7 positions match TRBD2. This CDR3 has 14 amino acids. In germline, CDR1 is SGHDT, CDR2 YYEEEE. J lost 5 bases, V lost 4 bases, and 9 bases had no gene match. The DNA for the CDR3 is TGTGCCAGCAGCCTCTTAGGCGGGAGCCACGAGCAGTACTTC. This encodes CASSLLGGSHEQYF.

In the case of this clonotype: A read error may be the cause here, since a much bigger clone is one base away. The chain uses TRBV20-1 and TRBJ2-7, with 8 bases matching TRBD2. Looked up from germline, CDR1 is DFQATT and CDR2 is SNEGSKA (reference sequence). The CDR3 runs 14 residues. V lost 5 bases, J lost 2 bases, and 8 bases stayed unmatched. The CDR3 here is CSAEVSGTAYEQYF. The CDR3 bases are TGCAGTGCTGAGGTTAGCGGGACCGCCTACGAGCAGTACTTC.

At least ten counts were recorded for this clonotype. The V and J genes are TRBV4-1 and TRBJ2-5, with 9 bases fitting TRBD2. CDR1 and CDR2 from the germline V gene are MGHRA and YSYEKL. CDR3 size: 16 residues. V dropped 4 bases and J dropped 1; count of bases not matched to a gene: 7. The CDR3 sequence is CASSLLAGETQETQYF. The DNA of the CDR3 is TGCGCCAGCAGCCTTTTAGCGGGGGAAACCCAAGAGACCCAGTACTTC.

In this sample, this clonotype turned up a few times. The chain is built from TRBV5-4 and TRBJ1-1; D may be TRBD1 (5 bases). Trimming shortened V by 4 bases and J by 3 bases, and 13 bases separated the two germline ends. Germline V CDR1 and CDR2: SGHNT, YYREEE (reference sequence). The CDR3 extends over 14 amino acids. The CDR3 loop is CASSMWGEDTEAFF. The CDR3 coding sequence is TGTGCCAGCAGCATGTGGGGGGAGGACACTGAAGCTTTCTTT.

This clonotype was seen ten or more times. The CDR3 coding sequence is TGTGCCAGTAGTAGTCCAGGGCGGGGGCTCGTTGATACGCAGTATTTT. Its translation: CASSSPGRGLVDTQYF. V gene TRBV19 combines with J gene TRBJ2-3, with a possible D match to TRBD2 (7 bases). CDR1 is LNHDA, CDR2 SQIVND, per germline (reference sequence). Trimming left V 4 bases short and J 6 bases short, with 20 bases between. This CDR3 comprises 16 residues.

Concerning this clonotype itself: This may stem from a read error, because a much larger clone lies one nucleotide away. The V gene is TRBV3-2, the J gene TRBJ1-1. TRBV3-2 is tagged as a pseudogene. CDR3 size: 13 residues. CDR3 residues: CASSQAGNTEAFF. CDR3 in DNA: TGTGCCAGCAGCCAAGCGGGGAACACTGAAGCTTTCTTT.

This clonotype was seen ten or more times. The chain recombines TRBV7-6 with TRBJ2-5; TRBD1 aligns across 8 bases. This CDR3 spans 16 amino acids. The germline V gene has CDR1 SGHVS and CDR2 FNYEAQ. After removal of 5 bases from V and 5 bases from J, the junction contained 13 bases not matched to a gene. The CDR3 nucleotides are TGTGCCAGCAGCCCCCAGACAGGGGCACTTCTCGAGACCCAGTACTTC. This gives the protein CASSPQTGALLETQYF.

This clonotype came up once. The V gene is TRBV27, the J gene TRBJ1-5; no definite D call. The CDR3 length is 13 residues. CDR1 and CDR2 (germline): MNHEY, SMNVEV (reference sequence). V lost 4 bases and J 5 bases, leaving 9 bases between the germline ends. The CDR3 DNA reads TGTGCCAGCAGTTGGTCACATGATCAGCCCCAGCATTTT. It translates to CASSWSHDQPQHF.